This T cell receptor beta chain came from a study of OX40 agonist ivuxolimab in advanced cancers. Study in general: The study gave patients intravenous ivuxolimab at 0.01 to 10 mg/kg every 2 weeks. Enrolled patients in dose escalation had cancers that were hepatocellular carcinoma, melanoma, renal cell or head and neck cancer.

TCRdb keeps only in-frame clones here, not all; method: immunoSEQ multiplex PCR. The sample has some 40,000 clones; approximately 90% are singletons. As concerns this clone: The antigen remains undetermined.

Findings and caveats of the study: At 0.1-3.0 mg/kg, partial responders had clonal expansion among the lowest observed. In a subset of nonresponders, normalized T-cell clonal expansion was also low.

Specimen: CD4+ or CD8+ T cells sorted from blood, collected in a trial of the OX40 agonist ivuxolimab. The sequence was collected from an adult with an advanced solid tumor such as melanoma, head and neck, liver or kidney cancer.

The CDR3 DNA sequence: TGTGCCAGCACCACTAGCGGGGGGGGCGAGCAGTACTTC. It specifies CASTTSGGGEQYF. The V call is TRBV7-9, the J call TRBJ2-7, with 13 bases fitting TRBD2. The CDR3 has 13 amino acids. Germline loops: CDR1 SEHNR, CDR2 FQNEAQ (reference sequence). With V trimmed by 7 bases and J by 6 bases, 3 bases remained unmatched.